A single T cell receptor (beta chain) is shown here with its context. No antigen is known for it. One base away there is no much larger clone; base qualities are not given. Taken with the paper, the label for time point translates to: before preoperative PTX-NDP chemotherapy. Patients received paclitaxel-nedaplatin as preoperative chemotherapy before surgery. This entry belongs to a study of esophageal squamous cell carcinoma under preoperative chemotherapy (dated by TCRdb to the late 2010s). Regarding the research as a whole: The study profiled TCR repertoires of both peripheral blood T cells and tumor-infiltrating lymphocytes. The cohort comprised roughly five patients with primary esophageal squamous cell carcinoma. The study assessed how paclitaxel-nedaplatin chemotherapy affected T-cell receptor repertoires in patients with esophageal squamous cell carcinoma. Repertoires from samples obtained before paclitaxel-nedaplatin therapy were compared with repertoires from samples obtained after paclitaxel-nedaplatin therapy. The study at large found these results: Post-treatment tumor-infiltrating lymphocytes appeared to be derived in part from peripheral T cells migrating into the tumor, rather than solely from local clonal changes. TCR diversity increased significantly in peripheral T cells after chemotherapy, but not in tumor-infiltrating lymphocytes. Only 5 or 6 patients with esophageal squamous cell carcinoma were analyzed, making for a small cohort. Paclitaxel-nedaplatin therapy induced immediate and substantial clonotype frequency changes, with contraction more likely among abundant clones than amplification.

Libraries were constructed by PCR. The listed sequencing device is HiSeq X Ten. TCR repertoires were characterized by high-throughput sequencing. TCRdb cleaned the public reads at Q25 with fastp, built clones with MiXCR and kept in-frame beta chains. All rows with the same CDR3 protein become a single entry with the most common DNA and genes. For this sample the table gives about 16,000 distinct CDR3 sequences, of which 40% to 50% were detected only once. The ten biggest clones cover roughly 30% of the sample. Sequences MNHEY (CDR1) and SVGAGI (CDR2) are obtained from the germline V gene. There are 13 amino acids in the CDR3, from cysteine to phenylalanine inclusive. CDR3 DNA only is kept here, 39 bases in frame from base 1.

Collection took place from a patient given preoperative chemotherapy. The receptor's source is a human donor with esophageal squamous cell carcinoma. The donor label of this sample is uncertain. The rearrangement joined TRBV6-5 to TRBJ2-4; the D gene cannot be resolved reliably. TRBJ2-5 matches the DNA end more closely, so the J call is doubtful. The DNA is TGTGCCAGCAGTTACTCGTCTCGGGAGACCCAGTACTTC. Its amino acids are CASSYSSRETQYF.